The following is a T cell receptor (beta chain) sequence with its context. No antigen is known for it. Clones were read by immunoSEQ multiplex PCR, and TCRdb kept only the in-frame ones, dropping some. Of around 120,000 clones listed, 92% are singletons. This sample is drawn from a study of T cell responses to AZD1222 COVID-19 vaccine. Study-wide results and limits: Following two doses of AZD1222, Spike-specific TCR breadth and depth rose. Sampling captured repertoires only after the peak T cell response.

CDR3 length: 17 residues. Looked up from germline, CDR1 is SEHNR and CDR2 is FQNEAQ (reference sequence). V was clipped by 0 bases and J by 4 bases, with 15 bases between them. This receptor was identified in an adult in good health. The sample was peripheral blood, taken on day 0 of AZD1222 vaccination. This chain joins TRBV7-9 and TRBJ1-4, with a possible D match to TRBD1 (6 bases). This CDR3 reads CASSLAGPDRHNEKLFF. CDR3 bases: TGTGCCAGCAGCTTAGCGGGTCCGGACAGACATAATGAAAAACTGTTTTTT.